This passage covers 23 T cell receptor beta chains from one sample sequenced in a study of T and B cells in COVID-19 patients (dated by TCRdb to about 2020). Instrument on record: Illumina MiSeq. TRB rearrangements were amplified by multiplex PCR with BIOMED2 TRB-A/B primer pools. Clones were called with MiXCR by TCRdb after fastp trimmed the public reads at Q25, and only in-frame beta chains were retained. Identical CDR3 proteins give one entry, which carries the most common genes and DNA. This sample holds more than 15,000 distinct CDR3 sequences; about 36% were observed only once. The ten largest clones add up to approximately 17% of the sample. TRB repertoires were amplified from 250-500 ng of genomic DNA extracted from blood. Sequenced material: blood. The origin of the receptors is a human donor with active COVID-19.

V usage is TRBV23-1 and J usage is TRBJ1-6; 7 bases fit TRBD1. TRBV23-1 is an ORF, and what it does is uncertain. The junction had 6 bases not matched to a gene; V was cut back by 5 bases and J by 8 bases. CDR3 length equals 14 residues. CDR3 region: CASSGHRGHSPLHF. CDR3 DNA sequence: TGCGCCAGCAGTGGACACAGGGGTCATTCACCCCTCCACTTT.

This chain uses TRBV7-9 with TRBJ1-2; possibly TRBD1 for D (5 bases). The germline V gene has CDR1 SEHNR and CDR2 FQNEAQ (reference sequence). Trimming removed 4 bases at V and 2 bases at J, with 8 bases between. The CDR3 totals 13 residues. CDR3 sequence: CASSSRQNYGYTF. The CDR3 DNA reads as TGTGCCAGCAGCTCCCGACAGAACTATGGCTACACCTTC.

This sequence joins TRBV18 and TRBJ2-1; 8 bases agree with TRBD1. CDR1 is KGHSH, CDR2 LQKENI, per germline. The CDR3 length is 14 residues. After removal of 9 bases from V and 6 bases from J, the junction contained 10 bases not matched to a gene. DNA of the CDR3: TGTGCCAGTCTTCGGGACAGGCAGATCAATGAGCAGTTCTTC. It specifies CASLRDRQINEQFF.

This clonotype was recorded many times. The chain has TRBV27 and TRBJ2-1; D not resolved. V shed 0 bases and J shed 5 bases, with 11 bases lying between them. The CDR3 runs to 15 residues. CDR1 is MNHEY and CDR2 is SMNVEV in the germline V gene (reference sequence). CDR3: CASSLSVDGNNEQFF. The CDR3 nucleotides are TGTGCCAGCAGTTTATCGGTGGACGGTAACAATGAGCAGTTCTTC.

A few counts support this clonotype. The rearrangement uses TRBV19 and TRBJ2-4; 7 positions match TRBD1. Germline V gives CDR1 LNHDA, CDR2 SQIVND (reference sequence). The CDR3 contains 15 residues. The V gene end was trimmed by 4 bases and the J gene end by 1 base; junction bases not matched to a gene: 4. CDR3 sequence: CASSNRGEAKNIQYF. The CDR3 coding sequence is TGTGCCAGTAGTAACAGGGGTGAGGCCAAAAACATTCAGTACTTC.

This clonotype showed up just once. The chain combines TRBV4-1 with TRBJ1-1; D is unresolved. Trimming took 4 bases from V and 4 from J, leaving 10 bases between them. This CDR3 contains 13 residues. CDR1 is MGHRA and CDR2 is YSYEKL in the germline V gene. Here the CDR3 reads CASSRKRGTEAFF. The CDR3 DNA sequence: TGCGCCAGCAGCCGAAAAAGAGGCACTGAAGCTTTCTTT.

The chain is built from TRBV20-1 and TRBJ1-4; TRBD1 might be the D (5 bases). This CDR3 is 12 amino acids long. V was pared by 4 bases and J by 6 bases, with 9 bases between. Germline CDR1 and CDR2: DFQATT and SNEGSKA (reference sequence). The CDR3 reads CSATRGDEKLFF. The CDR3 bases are TGCAGTGCTACCCGGGGGGATGAAAAACTGTTTTTT.

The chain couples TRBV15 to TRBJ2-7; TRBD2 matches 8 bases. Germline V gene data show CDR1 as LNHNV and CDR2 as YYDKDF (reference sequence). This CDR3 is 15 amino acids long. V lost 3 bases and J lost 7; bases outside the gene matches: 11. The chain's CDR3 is CATSRSFGGAGEQYF. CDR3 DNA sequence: TGTGCCACCAGCAGGTCCTTCGGGGGGGCGGGTGAGCAGTACTTC.

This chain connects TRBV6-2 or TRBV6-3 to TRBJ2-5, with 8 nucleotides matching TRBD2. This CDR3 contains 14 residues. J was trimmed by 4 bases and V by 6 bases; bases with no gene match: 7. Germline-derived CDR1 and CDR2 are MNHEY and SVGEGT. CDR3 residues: CASRVAGIRETQYF. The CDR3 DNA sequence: TGTGCCAGCAGGGTAGCGGGGATTCGAGAGACCCAGTACTTC.

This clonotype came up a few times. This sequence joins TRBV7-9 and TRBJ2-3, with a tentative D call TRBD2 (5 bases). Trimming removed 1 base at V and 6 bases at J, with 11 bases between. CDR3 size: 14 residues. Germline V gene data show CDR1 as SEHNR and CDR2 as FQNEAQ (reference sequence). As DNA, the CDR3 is TGTGCCAGCAGCTTAGAAGGAGGCTGGGATACGCAGTATTTT. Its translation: CASSLEGGWDTQYF.

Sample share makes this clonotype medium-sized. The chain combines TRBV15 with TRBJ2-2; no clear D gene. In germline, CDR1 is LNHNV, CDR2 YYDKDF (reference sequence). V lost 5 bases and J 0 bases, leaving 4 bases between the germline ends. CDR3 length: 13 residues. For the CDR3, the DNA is TGTGCCACCAGCTTCACGAACACCGGGGAGCTGTTTTTT. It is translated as CATSFTNTGELFF.

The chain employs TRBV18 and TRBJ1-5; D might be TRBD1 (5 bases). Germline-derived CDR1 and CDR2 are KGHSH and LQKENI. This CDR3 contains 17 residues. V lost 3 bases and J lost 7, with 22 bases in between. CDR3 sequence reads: CASSPLSGTGGRQPQHF. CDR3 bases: TGTGCCAGCTCACCTCTTTCCGGGACGGGGGGTCGGCAGCCCCAGCATTTT.

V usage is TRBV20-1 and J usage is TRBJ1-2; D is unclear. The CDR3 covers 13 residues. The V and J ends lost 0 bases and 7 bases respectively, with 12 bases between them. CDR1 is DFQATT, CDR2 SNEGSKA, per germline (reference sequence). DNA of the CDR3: TGCAGTGCTAGAGAGGGAGGGCTCGGTGGCTACACCTTC. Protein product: CSAREGGLGGYTF.

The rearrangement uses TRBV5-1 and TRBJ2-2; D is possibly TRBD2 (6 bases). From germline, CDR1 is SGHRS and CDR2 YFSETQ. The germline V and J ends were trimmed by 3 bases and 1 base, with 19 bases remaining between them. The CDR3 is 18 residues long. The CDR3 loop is CASSSLVGEDENTGELFF. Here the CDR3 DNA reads TGCGCCAGCAGCTCCCTTGTAGGGGAGGACGAGAACACCGGGGAGCTGTTTTTT.

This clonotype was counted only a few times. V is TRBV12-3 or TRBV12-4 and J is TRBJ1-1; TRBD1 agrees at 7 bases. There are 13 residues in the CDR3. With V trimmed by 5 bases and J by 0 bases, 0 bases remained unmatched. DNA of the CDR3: TGTGCCAGCAGTGGGACAGTGAACACTGAAGCTTTCTTT. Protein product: CASSGTVNTEAFF.

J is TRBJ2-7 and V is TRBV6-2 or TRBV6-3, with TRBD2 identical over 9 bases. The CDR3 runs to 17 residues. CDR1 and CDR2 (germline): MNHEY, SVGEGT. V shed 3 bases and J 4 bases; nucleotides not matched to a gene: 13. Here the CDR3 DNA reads TGTGCCAGCAGTTATCTTCCCGGGACTAGCTCCCATTACGAGCAGTACGTC. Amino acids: CASSYLPGTSSHYEQYV.

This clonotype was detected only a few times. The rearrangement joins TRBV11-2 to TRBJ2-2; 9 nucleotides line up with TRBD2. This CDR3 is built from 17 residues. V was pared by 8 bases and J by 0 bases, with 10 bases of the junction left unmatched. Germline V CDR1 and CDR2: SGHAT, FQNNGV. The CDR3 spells CASFEGAGGSNTGELFF. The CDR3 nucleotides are TGTGCCAGCTTCGAAGGAGCGGGGGGTTCGAACACCGGGGAGCTGTTTTTT.

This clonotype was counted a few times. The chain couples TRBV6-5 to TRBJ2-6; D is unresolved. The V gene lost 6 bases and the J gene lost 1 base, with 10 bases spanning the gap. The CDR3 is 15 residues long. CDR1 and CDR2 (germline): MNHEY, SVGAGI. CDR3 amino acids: CASSPVASGANVLTF. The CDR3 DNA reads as TGTGCCAGCAGCCCGGTTGCTTCTGGGGCCAACGTCCTGACTTTC.

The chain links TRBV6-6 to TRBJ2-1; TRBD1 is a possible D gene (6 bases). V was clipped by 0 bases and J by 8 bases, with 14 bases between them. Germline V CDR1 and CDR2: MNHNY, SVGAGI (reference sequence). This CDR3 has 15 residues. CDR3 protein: CASSYSEQGTDEQFF. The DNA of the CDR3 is TGTGCCAGCAGTTACTCAGAACAGGGTACAGATGAGCAGTTCTTC.

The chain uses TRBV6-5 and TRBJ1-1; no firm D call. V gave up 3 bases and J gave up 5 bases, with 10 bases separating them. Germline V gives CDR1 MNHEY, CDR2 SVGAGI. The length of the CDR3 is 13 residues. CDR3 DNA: TGTGCCAGCAGTTATAACCCGGAGACTGAAGCTTTCTTT. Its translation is CASSYNPETEAFF.

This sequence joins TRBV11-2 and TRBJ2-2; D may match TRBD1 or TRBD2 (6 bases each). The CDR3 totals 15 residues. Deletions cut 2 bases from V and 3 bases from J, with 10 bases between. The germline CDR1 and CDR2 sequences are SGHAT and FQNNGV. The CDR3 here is CASSLTRGDTGELFF. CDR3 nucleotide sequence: TGTGCCAGCAGCTTAACTAGGGGGGACACCGGGGAGCTGTTTTTT.

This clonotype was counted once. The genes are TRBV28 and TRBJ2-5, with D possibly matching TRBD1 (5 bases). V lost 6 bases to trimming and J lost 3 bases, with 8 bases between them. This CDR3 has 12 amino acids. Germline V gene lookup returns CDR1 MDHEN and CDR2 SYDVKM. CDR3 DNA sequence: TGTGCCAGCAGCATCAGGGAAGAGACCCAGTACTTC. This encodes CASSIREETQYF.

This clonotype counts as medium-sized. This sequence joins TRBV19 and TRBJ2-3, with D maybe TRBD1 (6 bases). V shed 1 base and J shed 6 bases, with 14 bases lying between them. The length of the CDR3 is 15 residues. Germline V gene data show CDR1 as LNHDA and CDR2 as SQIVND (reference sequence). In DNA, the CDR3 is TGTGCCAGTAGTATAGGGGCCAGGGGAGCGGATACGCAGTATTTT. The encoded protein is CASSIGARGADTQYF.